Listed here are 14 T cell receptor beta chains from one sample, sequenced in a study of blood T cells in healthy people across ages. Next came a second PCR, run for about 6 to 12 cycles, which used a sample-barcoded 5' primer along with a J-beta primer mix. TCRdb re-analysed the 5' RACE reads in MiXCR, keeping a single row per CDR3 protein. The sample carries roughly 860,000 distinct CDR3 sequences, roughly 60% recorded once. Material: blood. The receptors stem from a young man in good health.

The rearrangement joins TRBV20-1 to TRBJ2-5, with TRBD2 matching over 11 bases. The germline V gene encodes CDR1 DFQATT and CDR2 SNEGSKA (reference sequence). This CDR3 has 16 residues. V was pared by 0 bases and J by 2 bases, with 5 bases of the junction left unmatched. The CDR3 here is CSARDLLAGEQETQYF. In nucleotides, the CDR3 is TGCAGTGCTAGAGATCTACTAGCGGGGGAGCAAGAGACCCAGTACTTC.

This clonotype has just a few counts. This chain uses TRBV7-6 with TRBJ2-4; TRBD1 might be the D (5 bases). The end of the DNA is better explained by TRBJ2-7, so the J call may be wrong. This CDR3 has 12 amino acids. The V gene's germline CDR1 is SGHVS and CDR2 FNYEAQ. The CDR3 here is CASSLRGHEQYF. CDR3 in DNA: TGTGCCAGCAGTTTAAGGGGCCACGAGCAGTACTTC.

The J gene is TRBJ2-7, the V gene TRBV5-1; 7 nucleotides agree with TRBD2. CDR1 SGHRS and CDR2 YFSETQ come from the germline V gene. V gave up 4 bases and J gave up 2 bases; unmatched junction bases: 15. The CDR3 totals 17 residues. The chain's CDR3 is CASSLLPPGGKTYEQYF. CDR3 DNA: TGCGCCAGCAGCCTACTTCCTCCGGGAGGCAAAACCTACGAGCAGTACTTC.

CDR3 sequence reads: CASSSMEGVTYEQYF. The CDR3 DNA sequence: TGCGCCAGCAGCTCGATGGAGGGGGTTACCTACGAGCAGTACTTC. The chain links TRBV5-1 to TRBJ2-7; either TRBD1 or TRBD2 may fit D (6 bases each). Germline loops: CDR1 SGHRS, CDR2 YFSETQ. CDR3 length: 15 amino acids. The germline V and J ends were trimmed by 3 bases and 2 bases, with 15 bases remaining between them.

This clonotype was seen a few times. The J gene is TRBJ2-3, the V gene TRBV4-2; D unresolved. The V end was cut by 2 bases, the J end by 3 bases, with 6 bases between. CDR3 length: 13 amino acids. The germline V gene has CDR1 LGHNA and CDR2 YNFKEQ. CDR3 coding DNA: TGTGCCAGCAGCCAACTAGTTACAGATACGCAGTATTTT. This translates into CASSQLVTDTQYF.

The CDR3 loop reads CSASLQGDQETQYF. CDR3 DNA sequence: TGCAGTGCTAGCCTCCAGGGGGACCAAGAGACCCAGTACTTC. The rearrangement joins TRBV20-1 to TRBJ2-5; 7 positions agree with TRBD1. This CDR3 has 14 amino acids. Germline V lookup: CDR1 DFQATT, CDR2 SNEGSKA (reference sequence). The ends lost 3 bases at V and 0 bases at J; junction bases unmatched: 4.

CDR3 coding DNA: TGTGCCAGCAGCGGCGGGCCCCCTACCTACAATGAGCAGTTCTTC. Translating it yields CASSGGPPTYNEQFF. The V call is TRBV9, the J call TRBJ2-1; D is perhaps TRBD2 (5 bases). Germline V CDR1 and CDR2: SGDLS, YYNGEE. V was clipped by 3 bases and J by 2 bases, with 12 bases between them. The CDR3 runs to 15 residues. The variable domain in full, completed from reference TRBV9 and TRBJ2-1, reads DSGVTQTPKHLITATGQRVTLRCSPRSGDLSVYWYQQSLDQGLQFLIQYYNGEERAKGNILERFSAQQFPDLHSELNLSSLELGDSALYFCASSGGPPTYNEQFFGPGTRLTVL.

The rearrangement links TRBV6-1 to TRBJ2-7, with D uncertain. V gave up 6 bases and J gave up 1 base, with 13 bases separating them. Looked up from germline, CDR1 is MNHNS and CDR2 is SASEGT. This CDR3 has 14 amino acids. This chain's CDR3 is CASRTGPESYEQYF. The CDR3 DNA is TGTGCCAGCAGGACTGGACCGGAATCCTACGAGCAGTACTTC.

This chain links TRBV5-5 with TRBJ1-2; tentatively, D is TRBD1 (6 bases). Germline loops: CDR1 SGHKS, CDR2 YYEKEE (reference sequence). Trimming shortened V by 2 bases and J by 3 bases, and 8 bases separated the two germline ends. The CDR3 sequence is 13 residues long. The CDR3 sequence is CASSFSGDYGYTF. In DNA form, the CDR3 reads TGTGCCAGCAGCTTCTCAGGGGACTATGGCTACACCTTC.

The CDR3 nucleotides read TGTGCCAGCAGCCAAGGGTCCGGAGGGTACAATGAGCAGTACTTC. Residues: CASSQGSGGYNEQYF. This chain connects TRBV3-1 to TRBJ2-7, with a possible D match to TRBD2 (6 bases). The germline V gene has CDR1 LGHDT and CDR2 YNNKEL (reference sequence). The CDR3 totals 15 residues. V lost 1 base to trimming and J lost 7 bases, with 17 bases between them.

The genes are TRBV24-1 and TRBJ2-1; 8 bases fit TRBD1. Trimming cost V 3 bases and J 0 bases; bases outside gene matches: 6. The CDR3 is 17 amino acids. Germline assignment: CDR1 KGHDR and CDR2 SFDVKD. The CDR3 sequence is CATSDRDRRSSYNEQFF. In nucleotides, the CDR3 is TGTGCCACCAGTGATCGGGACAGGCGTAGCTCCTACAATGAGCAGTTCTTC.

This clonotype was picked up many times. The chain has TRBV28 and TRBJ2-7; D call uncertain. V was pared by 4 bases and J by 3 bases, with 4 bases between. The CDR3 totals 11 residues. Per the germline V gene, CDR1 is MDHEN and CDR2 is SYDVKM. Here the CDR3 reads CASSSFYEQYF. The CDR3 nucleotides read TGTGCCAGCAGTTCTTTCTACGAGCAGTACTTC. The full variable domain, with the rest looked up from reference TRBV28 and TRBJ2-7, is DVKVTQSSRYLVKRTGEKVFLECVQDMDHENMFWYRQDPGLGLRLIYFSYDVKMKEKGDIPEGYSVSREKKERFSLILESASTNQTSMYLCASSSFYEQYFGPGTRLTVT.

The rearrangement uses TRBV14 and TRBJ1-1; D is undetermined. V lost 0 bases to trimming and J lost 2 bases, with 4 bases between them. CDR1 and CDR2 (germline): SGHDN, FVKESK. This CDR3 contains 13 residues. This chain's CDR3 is CASSQEPNTEAFF. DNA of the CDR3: TGTGCCAGCAGCCAAGAACCAAACACTGAAGCTTTCTTT.

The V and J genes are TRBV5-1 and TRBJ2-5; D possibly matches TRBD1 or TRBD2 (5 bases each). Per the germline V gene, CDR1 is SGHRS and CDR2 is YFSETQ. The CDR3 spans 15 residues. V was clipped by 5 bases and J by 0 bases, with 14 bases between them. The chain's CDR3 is CASRPRGAHQETQYF. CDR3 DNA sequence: TGCGCCAGCAGGCCCCGAGGGGCCCACCAAGAGACCCAGTACTTC. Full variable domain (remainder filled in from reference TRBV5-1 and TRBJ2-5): KAGVTQTPRYLIKTRGQQVTLSCSPISGHRSVSWYQQTPGQGLQFLFEYFSETQRNKGNFPGRFSGRQFSNSRSEMNVSTLELGDSALYLCASRPRGAHQETQYFGPGTRLLVL.